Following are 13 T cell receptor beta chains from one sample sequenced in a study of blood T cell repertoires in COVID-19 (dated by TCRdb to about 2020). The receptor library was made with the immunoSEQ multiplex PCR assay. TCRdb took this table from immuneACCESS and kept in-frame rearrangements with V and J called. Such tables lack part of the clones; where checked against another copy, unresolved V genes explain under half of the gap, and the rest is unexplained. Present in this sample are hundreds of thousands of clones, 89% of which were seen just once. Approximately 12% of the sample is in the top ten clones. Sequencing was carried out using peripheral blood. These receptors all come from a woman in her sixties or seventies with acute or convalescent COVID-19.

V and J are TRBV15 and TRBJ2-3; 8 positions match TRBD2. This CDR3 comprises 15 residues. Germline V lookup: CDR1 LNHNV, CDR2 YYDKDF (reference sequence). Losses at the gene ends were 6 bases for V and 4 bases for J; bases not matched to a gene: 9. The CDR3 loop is CATREGGGSPDTQYF. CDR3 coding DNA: TGTGCCACCAGAGAAGGCGGGGGGTCCCCAGATACGCAGTATTTT. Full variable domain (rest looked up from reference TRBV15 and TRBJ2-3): DAMVIQNPRYQVTQFGKPVTLSCSQTLNHNVMYWYQQKSSQAPKLLFHYYDKDFNNEADTPDNFQSRRPNTSFCFLDIRSPGLGDTAMYLCATREGGGSPDTQYFGPGTRLTVL.

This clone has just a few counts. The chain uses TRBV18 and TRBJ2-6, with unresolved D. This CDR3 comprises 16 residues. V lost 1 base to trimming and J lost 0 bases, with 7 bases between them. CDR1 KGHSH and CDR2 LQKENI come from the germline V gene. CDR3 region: CASSPLRLSGANVLTF. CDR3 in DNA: TGTGCCAGCTCACCACTCAGACTCTCTGGGGCCAACGTCCTGACTTTC.

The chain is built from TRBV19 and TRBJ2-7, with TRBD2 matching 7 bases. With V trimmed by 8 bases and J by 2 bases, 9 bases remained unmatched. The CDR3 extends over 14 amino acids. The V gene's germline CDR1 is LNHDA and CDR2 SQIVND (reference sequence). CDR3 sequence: CASARGLLAYEQYF. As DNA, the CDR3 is TGTGCCAGTGCGCGGGGACTATTAGCCTACGAGCAGTACTTC.

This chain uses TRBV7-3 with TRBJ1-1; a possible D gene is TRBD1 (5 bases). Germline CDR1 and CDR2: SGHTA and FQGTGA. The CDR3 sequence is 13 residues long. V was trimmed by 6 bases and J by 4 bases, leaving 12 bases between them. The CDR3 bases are TGTGCCAGCAGTTTCGACAGTGCCACTGAAGCTTTCTTT. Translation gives CASSFDSATEAFF.

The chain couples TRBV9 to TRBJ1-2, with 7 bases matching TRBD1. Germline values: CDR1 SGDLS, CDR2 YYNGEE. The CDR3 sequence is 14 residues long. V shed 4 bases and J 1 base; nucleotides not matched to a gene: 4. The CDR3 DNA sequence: TGTGCCAGCAGCTCGACAGGGAATAACTATGGCTACACCTTC. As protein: CASSSTGNNYGYTF.

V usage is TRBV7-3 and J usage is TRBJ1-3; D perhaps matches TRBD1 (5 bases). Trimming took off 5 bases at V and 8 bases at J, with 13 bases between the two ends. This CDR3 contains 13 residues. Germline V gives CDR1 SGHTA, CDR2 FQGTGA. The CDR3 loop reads CASSPMTGDTIYF. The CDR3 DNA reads TGTGCCAGCAGCCCAATGACGGGGGACACCATATATTTT.

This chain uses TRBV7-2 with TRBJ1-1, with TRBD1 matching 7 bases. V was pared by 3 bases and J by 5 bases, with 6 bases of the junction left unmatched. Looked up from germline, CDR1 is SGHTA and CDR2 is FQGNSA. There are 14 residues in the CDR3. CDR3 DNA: TGTGCCAGCAGCTTGACAGGGCTTGGGACTGAAGCTTTCTTT. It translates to CASSLTGLGTEAFF.

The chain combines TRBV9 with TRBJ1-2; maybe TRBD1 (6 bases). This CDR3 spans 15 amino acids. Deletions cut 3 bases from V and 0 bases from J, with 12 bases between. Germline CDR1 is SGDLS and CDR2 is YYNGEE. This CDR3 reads CASSDGRGANYGYTF. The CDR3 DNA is TGTGCCAGCAGCGACGGCAGGGGAGCTAACTATGGCTACACCTTC.

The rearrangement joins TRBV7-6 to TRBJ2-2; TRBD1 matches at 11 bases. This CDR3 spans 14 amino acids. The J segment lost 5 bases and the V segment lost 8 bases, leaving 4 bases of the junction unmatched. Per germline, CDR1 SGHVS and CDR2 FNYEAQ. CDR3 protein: CASRGTGGTGELFF. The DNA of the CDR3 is TGTGCCAGCCGTGGGACAGGGGGTACCGGGGAGCTGTTTTTT.

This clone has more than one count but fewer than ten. In DNA form, the CDR3 reads TGTGCCAGCACGAGCTCTATCACTAGCGGGTACCAAGAGACCCAGTACTTC. Amino acid sequence: CASTSSITSGYQETQYF. The J gene is TRBJ2-5, the V gene TRBV2, with TRBD2 matching 9 bases. J gave up 0 bases and V 7 bases, and 12 bases lay outside the gene matches. Germline V gene data show CDR1 as SNHLY and CDR2 as FYNNEI. The CDR3 sequence is 17 residues long.

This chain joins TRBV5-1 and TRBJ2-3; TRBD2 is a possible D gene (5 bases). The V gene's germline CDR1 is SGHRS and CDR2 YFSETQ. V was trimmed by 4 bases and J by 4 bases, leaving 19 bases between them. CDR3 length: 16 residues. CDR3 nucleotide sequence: TGCGCCAGCAGCCCGGATCGGGCTAGCTTGGCAGATACGCAGTATTTT. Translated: CASSPDRASLADTQYF. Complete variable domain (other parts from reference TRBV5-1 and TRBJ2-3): KAGVTQTPRYLIKTRGQQVTLSCSPISGHRSVSWYQQTPGQGLQFLFEYFSETQRNKGNFPGRFSGRQFSNSRSEMNVSTLELGDSALYLCASSPDRASLADTQYFGPGTRLTVL.

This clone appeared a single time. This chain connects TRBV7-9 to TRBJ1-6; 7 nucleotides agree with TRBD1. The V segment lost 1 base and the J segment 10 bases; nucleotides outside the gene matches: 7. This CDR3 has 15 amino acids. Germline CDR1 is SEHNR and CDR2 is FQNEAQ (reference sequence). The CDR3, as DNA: TGTGCCAGCAGCTTAGTTGAGGGGGCACGGTCACCCCTCCACTTT. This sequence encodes CASSLVEGARSPLHF.

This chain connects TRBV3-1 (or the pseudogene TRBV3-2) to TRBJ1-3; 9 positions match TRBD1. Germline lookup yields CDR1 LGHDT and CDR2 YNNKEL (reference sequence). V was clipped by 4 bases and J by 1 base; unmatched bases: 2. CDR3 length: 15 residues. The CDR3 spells CASSPQGASGNTIYF. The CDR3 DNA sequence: TGTGCCAGCAGCCCACAGGGGGCATCTGGAAACACCATATATTTT.